The clone carrying this TCR beta chain came up a few times. What it binds is not known. The V gene's germline CDR1 is DFQATT and CDR2 SNEGSKA (reference sequence). CDR3 length: 15 residues. V dropped 3 bases and J dropped 3; count of bases not matched to a gene: 11. This entry comes from a study of response to subunit inactivated influenza vaccine. Study-wide points: After each seasonal influenza vaccination, few new T cells are recruited, the authors suggested.

Each CDR3 protein gets one entry after TCRdb re-called the RT-PCR reads with MiXCR. The sample records more than 700,000 distinct CDR3 sequences, roughly 20% being singletons. This sequence originates from a man aged 50 to 60 who received an inactivated influenza vaccine. Here the sequenced sample was PBMCs from blood, taken roughly 5 days after vaccination. The rearrangement uses TRBV20-1 and TRBJ2-7; 7 bases are shared with TRBD2. The CDR3 loop is CSASNAEASGYEQYF. Here the CDR3 DNA reads TGCAGTGCTAGCAATGCAGAGGCTAGCGGCTACGAGCAGTACTTC.